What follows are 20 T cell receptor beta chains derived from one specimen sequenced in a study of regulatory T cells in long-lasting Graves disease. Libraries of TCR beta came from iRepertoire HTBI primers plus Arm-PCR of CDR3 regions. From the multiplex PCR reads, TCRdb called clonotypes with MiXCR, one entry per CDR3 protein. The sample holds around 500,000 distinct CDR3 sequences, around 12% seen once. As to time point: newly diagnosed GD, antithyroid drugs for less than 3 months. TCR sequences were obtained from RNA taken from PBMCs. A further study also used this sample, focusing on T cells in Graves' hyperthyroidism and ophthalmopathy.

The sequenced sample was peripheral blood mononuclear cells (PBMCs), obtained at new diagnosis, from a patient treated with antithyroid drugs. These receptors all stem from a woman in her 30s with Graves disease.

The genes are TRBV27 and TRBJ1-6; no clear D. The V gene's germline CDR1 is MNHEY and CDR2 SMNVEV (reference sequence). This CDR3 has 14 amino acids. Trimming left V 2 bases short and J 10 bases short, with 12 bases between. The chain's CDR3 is CASSLSVGVSPLHF. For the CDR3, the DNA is TGTGCCAGCAGTTTAAGTGTCGGGGTCTCACCCCTCCACTTT.

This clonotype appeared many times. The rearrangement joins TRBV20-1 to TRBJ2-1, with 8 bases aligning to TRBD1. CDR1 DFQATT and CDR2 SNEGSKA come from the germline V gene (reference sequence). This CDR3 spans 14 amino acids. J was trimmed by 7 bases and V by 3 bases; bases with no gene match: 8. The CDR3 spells CSARRQGAGNEQFF. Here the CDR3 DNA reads TGCAGTGCTAGGAGGCAGGGGGCGGGAAATGAGCAGTTCTTC.

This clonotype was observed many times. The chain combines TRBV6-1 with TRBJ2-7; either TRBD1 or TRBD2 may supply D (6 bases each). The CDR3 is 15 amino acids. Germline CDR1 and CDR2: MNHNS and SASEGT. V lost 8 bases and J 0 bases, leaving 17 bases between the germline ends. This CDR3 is CASSYHGGRSYEQYF. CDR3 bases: TGTGCCAGCTCCTATCATGGGGGGCGCTCCTACGAGCAGTACTTC.

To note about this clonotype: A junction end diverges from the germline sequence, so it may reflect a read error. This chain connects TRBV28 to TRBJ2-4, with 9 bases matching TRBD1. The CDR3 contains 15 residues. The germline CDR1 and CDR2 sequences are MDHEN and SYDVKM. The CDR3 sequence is CASTHSGQGVNIRYF. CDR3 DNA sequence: TGTGCCAGCACCCACTCGGGACAGGGAGTGAACATTCGGTACTTC.

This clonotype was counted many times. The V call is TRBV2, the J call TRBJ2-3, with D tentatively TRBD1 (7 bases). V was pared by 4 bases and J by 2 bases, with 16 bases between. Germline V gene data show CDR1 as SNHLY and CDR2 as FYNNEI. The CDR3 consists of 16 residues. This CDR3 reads CASSVRGDRNTDTQYF. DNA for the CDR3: TGTGCCAGCAGTGTAAGGGGGGACAGAAACACAGATACGCAGTATTTT.

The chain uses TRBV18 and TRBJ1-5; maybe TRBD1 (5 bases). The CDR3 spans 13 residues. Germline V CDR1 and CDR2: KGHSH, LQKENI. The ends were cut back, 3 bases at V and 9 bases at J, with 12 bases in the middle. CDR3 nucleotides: TGTGCCAGCTCACCTGAAGGACAACCGCCCCAGCATTTT. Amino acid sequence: CASSPEGQPPQHF.

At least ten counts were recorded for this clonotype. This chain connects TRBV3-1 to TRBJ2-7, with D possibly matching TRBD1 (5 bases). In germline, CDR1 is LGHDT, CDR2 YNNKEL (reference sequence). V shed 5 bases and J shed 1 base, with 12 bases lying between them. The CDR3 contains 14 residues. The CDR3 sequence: CASSADSASYEQYF. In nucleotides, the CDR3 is TGTGCCAGCAGCGCCGACAGCGCTTCCTACGAGCAGTACTTC.

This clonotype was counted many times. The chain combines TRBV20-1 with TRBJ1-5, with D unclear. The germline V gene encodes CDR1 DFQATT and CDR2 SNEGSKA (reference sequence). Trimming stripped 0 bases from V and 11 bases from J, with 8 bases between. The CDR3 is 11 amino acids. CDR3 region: CSARDRRAQHF. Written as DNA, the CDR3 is TGCAGTGCTAGAGATCGGCGTGCCCAGCATTTT.

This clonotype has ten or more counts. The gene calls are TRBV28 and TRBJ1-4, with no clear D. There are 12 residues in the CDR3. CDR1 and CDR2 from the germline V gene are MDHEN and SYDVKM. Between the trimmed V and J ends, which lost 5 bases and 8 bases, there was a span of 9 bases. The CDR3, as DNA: TGTGCCAGCAGTCGACAACAGGAAAAACTGTTTTTT. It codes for CASSRQQEKLFF.

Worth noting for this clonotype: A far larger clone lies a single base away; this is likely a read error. This chain's CDR3 is CAGSLGGISYNEQFF. CDR3 DNA sequence: TGTGCCGGCAGCTTAGGGGGTATCTCCTACAATGAGCAGTTCTTC. The chain has TRBV7-2 and TRBJ2-1, with a tentative D call TRBD1 (6 bases). Germline values: CDR1 SGHTA, CDR2 FQGNSA. The CDR3 contains 15 residues.

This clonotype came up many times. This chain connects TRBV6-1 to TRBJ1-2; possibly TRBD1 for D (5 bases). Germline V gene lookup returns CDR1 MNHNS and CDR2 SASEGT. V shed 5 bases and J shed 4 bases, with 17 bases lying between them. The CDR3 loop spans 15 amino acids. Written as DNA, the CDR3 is TGTGCCAGCAGTCCCGGCGGGGGACCACGCTATGGCTACACCTTC. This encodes CASSPGGGPRYGYTF.

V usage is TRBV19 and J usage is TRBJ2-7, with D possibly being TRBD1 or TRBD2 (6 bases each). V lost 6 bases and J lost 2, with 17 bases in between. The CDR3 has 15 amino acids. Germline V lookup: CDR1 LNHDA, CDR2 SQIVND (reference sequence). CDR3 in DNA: TGTGCCAGTAGCTTAGGATGGGGGGCCACCTACGAGCAGTACTTC. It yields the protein CASSLGWGATYEQYF.

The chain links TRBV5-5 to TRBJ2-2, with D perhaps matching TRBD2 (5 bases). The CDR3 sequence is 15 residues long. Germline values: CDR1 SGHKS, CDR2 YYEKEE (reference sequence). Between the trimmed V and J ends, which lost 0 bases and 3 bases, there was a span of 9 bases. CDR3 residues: CASSLELAYTGELFF. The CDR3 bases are TGTGCCAGCAGCTTGGAGCTAGCCTACACCGGGGAGCTGTTTTTT.

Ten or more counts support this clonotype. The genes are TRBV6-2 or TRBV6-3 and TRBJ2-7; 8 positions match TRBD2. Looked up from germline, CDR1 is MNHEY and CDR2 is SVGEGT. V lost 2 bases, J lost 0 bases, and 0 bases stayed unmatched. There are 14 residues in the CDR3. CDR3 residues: CASSYAGGSYEQYF. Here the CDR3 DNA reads TGTGCCAGCAGTTACGCGGGAGGCTCCTACGAGCAGTACTTC.

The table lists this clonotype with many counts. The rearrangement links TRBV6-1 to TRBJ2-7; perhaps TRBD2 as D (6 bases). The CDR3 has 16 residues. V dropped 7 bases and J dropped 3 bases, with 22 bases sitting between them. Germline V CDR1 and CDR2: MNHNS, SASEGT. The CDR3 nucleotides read TGTGCCAGCACGGTGGCAGCGACTAGTGTTTTCTACGAGCAGTACTTC. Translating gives CASTVAATSVFYEQYF.

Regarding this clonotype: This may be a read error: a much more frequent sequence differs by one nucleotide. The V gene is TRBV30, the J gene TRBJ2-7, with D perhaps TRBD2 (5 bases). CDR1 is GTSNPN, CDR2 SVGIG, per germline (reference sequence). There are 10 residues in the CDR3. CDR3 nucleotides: TGTGCCTGGGGGAGTTACGAGCTGTACTTC. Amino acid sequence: CAWGSYELYF. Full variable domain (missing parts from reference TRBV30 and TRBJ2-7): SQTIHQWPATLVQPVGSPLSLECTVEGTSNPNLYWYRQAAGRGLQLLFYSVGIGQISSEVPQNLSASRPQDRQFILSSKKLLLSDSGFYLCAWGSYELYFGPGTRLTVT.

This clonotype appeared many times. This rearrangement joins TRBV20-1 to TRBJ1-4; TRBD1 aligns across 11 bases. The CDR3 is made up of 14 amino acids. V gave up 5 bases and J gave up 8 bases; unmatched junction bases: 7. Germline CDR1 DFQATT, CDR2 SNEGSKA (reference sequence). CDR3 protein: CSALRDRGGEKLFF. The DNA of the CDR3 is TGCAGTGCTCTCCGGGACAGGGGGGGCGAAAAACTGTTTTTT.

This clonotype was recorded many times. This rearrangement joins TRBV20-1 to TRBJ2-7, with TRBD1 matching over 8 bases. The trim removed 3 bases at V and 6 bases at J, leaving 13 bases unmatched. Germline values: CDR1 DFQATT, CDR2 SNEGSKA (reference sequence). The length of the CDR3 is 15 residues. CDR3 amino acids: CSASAAGTGGSEQYF. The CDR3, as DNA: TGCAGTGCTAGTGCCGCCGGGACAGGAGGAAGCGAGCAGTACTTC.

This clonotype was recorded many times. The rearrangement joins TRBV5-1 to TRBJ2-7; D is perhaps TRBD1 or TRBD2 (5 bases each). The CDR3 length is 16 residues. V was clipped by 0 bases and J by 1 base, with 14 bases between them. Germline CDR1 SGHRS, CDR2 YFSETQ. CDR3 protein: CASSLDLGVGSYEQYF. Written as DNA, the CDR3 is TGCGCCAGCAGCTTGGATCTGGGGGTTGGATCCTACGAGCAGTACTTC.

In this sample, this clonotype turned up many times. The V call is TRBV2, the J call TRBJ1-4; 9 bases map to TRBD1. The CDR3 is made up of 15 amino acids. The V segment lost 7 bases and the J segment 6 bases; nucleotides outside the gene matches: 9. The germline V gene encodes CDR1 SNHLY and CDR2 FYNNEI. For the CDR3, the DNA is TGTGCCAGCACGAAGGAGGGACAGGGTTATGAAAAACTGTTTTTT. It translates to CASTKEGQGYEKLFF.